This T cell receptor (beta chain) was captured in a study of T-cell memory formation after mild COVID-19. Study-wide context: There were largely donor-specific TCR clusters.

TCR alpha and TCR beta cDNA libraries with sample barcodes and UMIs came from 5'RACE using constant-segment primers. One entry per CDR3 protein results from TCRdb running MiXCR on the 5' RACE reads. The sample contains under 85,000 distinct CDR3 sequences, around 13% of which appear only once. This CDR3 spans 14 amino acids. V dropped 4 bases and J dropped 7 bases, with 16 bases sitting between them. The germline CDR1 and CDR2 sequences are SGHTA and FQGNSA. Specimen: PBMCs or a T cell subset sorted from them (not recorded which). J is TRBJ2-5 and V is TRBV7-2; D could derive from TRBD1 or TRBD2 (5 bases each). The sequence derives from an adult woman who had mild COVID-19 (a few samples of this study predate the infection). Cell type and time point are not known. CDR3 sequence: CASSSGPFGGTQYF. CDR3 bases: TGTGCCAGCAGCTCTGGGCCTTTTGGGGGGACCCAGTACTTC.